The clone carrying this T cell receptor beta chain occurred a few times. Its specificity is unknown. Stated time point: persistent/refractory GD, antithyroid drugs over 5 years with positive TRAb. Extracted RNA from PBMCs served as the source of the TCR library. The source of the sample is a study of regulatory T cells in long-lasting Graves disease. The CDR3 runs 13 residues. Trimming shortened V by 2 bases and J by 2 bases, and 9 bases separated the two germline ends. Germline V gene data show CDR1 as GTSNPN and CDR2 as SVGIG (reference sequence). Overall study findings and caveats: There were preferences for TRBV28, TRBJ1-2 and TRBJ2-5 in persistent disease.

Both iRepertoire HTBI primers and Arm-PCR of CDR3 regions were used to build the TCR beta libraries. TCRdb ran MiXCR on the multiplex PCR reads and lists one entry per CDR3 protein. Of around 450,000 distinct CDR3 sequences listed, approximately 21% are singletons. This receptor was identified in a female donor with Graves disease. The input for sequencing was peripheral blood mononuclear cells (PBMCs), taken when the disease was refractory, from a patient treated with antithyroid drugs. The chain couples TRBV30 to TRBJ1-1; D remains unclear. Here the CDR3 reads CAWSLGSNTEAFF. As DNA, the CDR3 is TGTGCCTGGAGTCTGGGGTCAAACACTGAAGCTTTCTTT.